One sample yielded the 18 T cell receptor beta chains listed below, sequenced in a study of blood T cells in healthy people across ages. Next came a second PCR, run for about 6 to 11 cycles, which used a sample-barcoded 5' primer along with a J-beta primer mix. TCRdb re-derived calls from the 5' RACE reads in MiXCR, one entry per CDR3 protein. The sample has approximately 700,000 distinct CDR3 sequences; approximately 30% are singletons. Sequencing was performed on blood. Receptor source: a woman of 80 years or more in good health.

V gene TRBV28 combines with J gene TRBJ1-2; 8 bases map to TRBD1. Germline V gives CDR1 MDHEN, CDR2 SYDVKM. With 5 bases clipped from V and 1 base from J, the junction kept 6 bases outside the gene matches. This CDR3 contains 15 residues. The DNA of the CDR3 is TGTGCCAGCAGTACCGACAGGGGAGGTAACTATGGCTACACCTTC. Its translation is CASSTDRGGNYGYTF.

To note about this clonotype: The junction departs from germline at one end; a sequencing error may be responsible. The chain joins TRBV24-1 to TRBJ2-7, with D perhaps TRBD1 (5 bases). The germline V gene has CDR1 KGHDR and CDR2 SFDVKD. The CDR3 runs to 15 residues. The CDR3 DNA is TGTGCCACCAGTGCCCCTTGGGGCAGGGATTCCGAGCAGTACTTT. As protein: CATSAPWGRDSEQYF.

The rearrangement links TRBV7-9 to TRBJ2-3; 7 nucleotides align to TRBD1. The CDR3 is made up of 16 amino acids. Germline CDR1 is SEHNR and CDR2 is FQNEAQ (reference sequence). The J segment lost 5 bases and the V segment lost 6 bases, leaving 14 bases of the junction unmatched. The CDR3 sequence: CASSHRSGGRGDTQYF. The CDR3 DNA sequence: TGTGCCAGCAGTCATCGTTCAGGGGGAAGGGGAGATACGCAGTATTTT.

This clonotype was counted ten times or more. The rearrangement joins TRBV4-3 to TRBJ2-1; D might be TRBD2 (7 bases). Germline V CDR1 and CDR2: LGHNA, YSLEER. With 0 bases removed from V and 7 bases from J, the gap between germline ends came to 13 bases. This CDR3 is built from 15 residues. The CDR3 loop reads CASSQDGGGGNEQFF. The CDR3 region has the DNA TGCGCCAGCAGCCAAGATGGAGGGGGGGGAAATGAGCAGTTCTTC.

Many counts were recorded for this clonotype. The rearrangement uses TRBV20-1 and TRBJ2-3, with 10 bases matching TRBD1. The CDR3 totals 15 residues. Germline CDR1 DFQATT, CDR2 SNEGSKA (reference sequence). Trimming at V came to 6 bases and at J to 6 bases, leaving 12 bases not matched to a gene. The CDR3 DNA sequence: TGCAGTGCAAGTCCGGGGACAGGGGAATTTGATACGCAGTATTTT. This gives the protein CSASPGTGEFDTQYF.

Turning to this clonotype: Possible read error: a much larger clone is one base away. This CDR3 fails to terminate in the conserved phenylalanine or tryptophan, so it likely reflects a read error. The V gene is TRBV7-9, the J gene TRBJ2-1; 10 bases are shared with TRBD2. Germline loops: CDR1 SEHNR, CDR2 FQNEAQ (reference sequence). This CDR3 is 15 amino acids long. J gave up 8 bases and V 0 bases, and 4 bases lay outside the gene matches. The CDR3, as DNA: TGTGCCAGCAGCTTAGCGCTAGCGGGGGCGGATGAGCAGTTCTCC. It translates to CASSLALAGADEQFS.

This clonotype has a count of ten or more. The chain recombines TRBV9 with TRBJ2-3, with unresolved D. Germline lookup yields CDR1 SGDLS and CDR2 YYNGEE. The CDR3 covers 13 residues. V lost 8 bases to trimming and J lost 1 base, with 11 bases between them. CDR3 region: CASGRAGTDTQYF. The CDR3 coding sequence is TGTGCCAGTGGTCGGGCCGGCACAGATACGCAGTATTTT.

The chain couples TRBV5-1 to TRBJ2-3; 10 bases map to TRBD1. This CDR3 spans 14 amino acids. Trimming took 4 bases from V and 11 from J; bases not matched to a gene: 10. Germline assignment: CDR1 SGHRS and CDR2 YFSETQ. The CDR3 sequence is CASSPRQGADQQYF. CDR3 coding DNA: TGCGCCAGCAGCCCAAGACAGGGGGCAGACCAGCAGTATTTT.

The chain combines TRBV28 with TRBJ1-1; D perhaps matches TRBD1 (6 bases). Trimming took off 5 bases at V and 2 bases at J, with 15 bases between the two ends. The CDR3 extends over 15 amino acids. CDR1 and CDR2 from the germline V gene are MDHEN and SYDVKM. CDR3 loop: CASSAPGQENTEAFF. Written as DNA, the CDR3 is TGTGCCAGCAGTGCCCCGGGACAAGAAAACACTGAAGCTTTCTTT. Full variable domain (outside the CDR3, taken from reference TRBV28 and TRBJ1-1): DVKVTQSSRYLVKRTGEKVFLECVQDMDHENMFWYRQDPGLGLRLIYFSYDVKMKEKGDIPEGYSVSREKKERFSLILESASTNQTSMYLCASSAPGQENTEAFFGQGTRLTVV.

The chain has TRBV6-1 and TRBJ2-7; D might be TRBD1 (5 bases). V gave up 0 bases and J gave up 2 bases, with 14 bases separating them. The V gene's germline CDR1 is MNHNS and CDR2 SASEGT. The CDR3 is made up of 16 amino acids. CDR3 DNA sequence: TGTGCCAGCAGTGAAGCTTTTGCAGGGCTCCCCTACGAGCAGTACTTC. Amino acids: CASSEAFAGLPYEQYF.

Points on this clonotype: A read error is possible here, since a much larger clone lies one base away. The CDR3 here is CTISLLNNEQFF. The CDR3 DNA sequence: TGTACCATCAGCCTTTTGAACAATGAGCAGTTCTTC. V and J are TRBV10-3 and TRBJ2-1; D gene unclear. The CDR3 has 12 amino acids. CDR1 and CDR2 from the germline V gene are ENHRY and SYGVKD.

This clonotype was recorded many times. V gene TRBV28 combines with J gene TRBJ2-5; D is undetermined. The CDR3 extends over 13 amino acids. Trimming took off 5 bases at V and 5 bases at J, with 12 bases between the two ends. Germline CDR1 MDHEN, CDR2 SYDVKM. Here the CDR3 reads CASSTRGWETQYF. The CDR3, as DNA: TGTGCCAGCAGTACTCGAGGATGGGAGACCCAGTACTTC.

This clonotype was seen more than once but under ten times. V is TRBV7-2 and J is TRBJ2-1; a possible D gene is TRBD2 (5 bases). The germline CDR1 and CDR2 sequences are SGHTA and FQGNSA. V lost 1 base to trimming and J lost 4 bases, with 11 bases between them. The CDR3 length is 15 residues. The CDR3 here is CASSLGLARYNEQFF. CDR3 bases: TGTGCCAGCAGCTTAGGTCTAGCCAGATACAATGAGCAGTTCTTC.

This clonotype was seen more than once but under ten times. The chain joins TRBV7-2 to TRBJ1-5; 7 nucleotides line up with TRBD1. The CDR3 extends over 14 amino acids. The germline V gene has CDR1 SGHTA and CDR2 FQGNSA. The J segment lost 4 bases and the V segment lost 5 bases, leaving 5 bases of the junction unmatched. In DNA, the CDR3 is TGTGCCAGCAGCGGGAGACAGGGTAATCAGCCCCAGCATTTT. It encodes CASSGRQGNQPQHF.

There are a few counts of this clonotype. The chain joins TRBV6-6 to TRBJ2-7, with D tentatively TRBD1 (6 bases). Germline CDR1 is MNHNY and CDR2 is SVGAGI (reference sequence). This CDR3 region has 15 residues. V shed 5 bases and J shed 5 bases, with 19 bases lying between them. This chain's CDR3 is CASSHRDTTAHEQYF. The DNA for the CDR3 is TGTGCCAGCAGTCACCGGGACACAACAGCCCACGAGCAGTACTTC.

This clonotype came up many times. The gene calls are TRBV5-1 and TRBJ2-1; 8 bases are a match to TRBD1. V dropped 4 bases and J dropped 4; count of bases not matched to a gene: 7. There are 15 residues in the CDR3. In germline, CDR1 is SGHRS, CDR2 YFSETQ. In DNA form, the CDR3 reads TGCGCCAGCAGCAGGACAGGGCTTGATTACAATGAGCAGTTCTTC. Encoded protein: CASSRTGLDYNEQFF.

As to this clonotype: No conserved phenylalanine or tryptophan is present at the end of the CDR3, so a read error is the likely explanation. The chain links TRBV29-1 to TRBJ1-4; D remains ambiguous. Germline CDR1 SQVTM, CDR2 ANQGSEA. CDR3 length: 14 residues. V gave up 4 bases and J gave up 0 bases, with 9 bases separating them. The CDR3 here is CSVVVGTTNEKLFC. The CDR3 coding sequence is TGCAGCGTTGTAGTCGGTACAACTAATGAAAAACTGTTTTGT.

The table lists this clonotype with a few counts. The chain combines TRBV2 with TRBJ1-1, with TRBD1 identical over 7 bases. CDR3 length equals 13 residues. CDR1 is SNHLY, CDR2 FYNNEI, per germline. The junction had 2 bases not matched to a gene; V was cut back by 0 bases and J by 7 bases. For the CDR3, the DNA is TGTGCCAGCAGTGAAGCTCACAGGGGTGAAGCTTTCTTT. It encodes CASSEAHRGEAFF.